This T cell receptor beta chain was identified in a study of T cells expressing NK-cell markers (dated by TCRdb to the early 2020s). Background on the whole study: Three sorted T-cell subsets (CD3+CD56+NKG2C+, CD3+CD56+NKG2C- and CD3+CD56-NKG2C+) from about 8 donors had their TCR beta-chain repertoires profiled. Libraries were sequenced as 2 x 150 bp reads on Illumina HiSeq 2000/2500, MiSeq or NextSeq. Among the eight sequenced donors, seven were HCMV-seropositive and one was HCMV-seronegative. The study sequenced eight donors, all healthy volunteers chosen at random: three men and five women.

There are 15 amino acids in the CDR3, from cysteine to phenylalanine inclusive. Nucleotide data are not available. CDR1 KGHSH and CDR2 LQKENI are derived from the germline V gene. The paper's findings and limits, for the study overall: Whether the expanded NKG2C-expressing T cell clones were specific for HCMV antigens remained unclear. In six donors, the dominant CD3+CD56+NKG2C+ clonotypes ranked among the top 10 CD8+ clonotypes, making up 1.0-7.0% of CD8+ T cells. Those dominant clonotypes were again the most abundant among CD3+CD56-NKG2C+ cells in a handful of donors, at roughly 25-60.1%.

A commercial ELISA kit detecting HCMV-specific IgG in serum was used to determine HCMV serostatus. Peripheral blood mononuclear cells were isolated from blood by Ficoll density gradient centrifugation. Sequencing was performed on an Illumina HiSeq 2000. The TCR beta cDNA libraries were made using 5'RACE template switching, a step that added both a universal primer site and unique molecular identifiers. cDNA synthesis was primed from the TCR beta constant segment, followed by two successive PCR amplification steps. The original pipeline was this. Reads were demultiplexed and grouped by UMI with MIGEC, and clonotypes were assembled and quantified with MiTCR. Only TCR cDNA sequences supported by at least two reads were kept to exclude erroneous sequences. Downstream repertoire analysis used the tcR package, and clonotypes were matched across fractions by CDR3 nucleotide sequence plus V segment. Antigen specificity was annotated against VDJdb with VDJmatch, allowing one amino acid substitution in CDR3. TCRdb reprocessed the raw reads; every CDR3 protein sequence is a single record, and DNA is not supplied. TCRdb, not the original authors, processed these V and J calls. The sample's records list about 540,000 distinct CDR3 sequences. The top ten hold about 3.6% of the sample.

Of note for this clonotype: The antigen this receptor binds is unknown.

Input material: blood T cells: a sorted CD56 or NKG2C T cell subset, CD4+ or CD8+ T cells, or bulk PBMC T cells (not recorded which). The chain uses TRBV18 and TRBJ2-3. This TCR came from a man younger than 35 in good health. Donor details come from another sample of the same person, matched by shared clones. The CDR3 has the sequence CASSLTGTLVDTQYF.